These 21 T cell receptor beta chains were sequenced from one sample in a study of T cells in Graves' hyperthyroidism and ophthalmopathy. Amplification yielded TCR beta CDR3 regions, with RNA transcripts as the source. The TCR CDR3 was amplified in a first-round RT-PCR using the HTBI primer set. In TCRdb, the multiplex PCR reads were re-called with MiXCR into one record per CDR3 protein. Here the sample spans approximately 560,000 distinct CDR3 sequences, 40% to 55% being singletons. Sequencing input: peripheral blood or thyroid tissue (not recorded which). Source of these receptors: a woman between 18 and 30 years old with Graves' hyperthyroidism.

This clonotype was observed many times. CDR3 loop: CASSQGLGVSYTF. The CDR3, as DNA: TGTGCCAGCAGCCAGGGACTGGGGGTGAGCTACACCTTC. V is TRBV14 and J is TRBJ1-2; a possible D gene is TRBD1 (5 bases). The CDR3 is made up of 13 amino acids. Per germline, CDR1 SGHDN and CDR2 FVKESK. V was cut by 3 bases and J by 9 bases, with 14 bases left in between.

The chain carries TRBV19 and TRBJ1-2; D gene uncertain. V was cut by 5 bases and J by 3 bases, with 10 bases left in between. The germline gives CDR1 LNHDA, CDR2 SQIVND (reference sequence). The CDR3 extends over 13 amino acids. The CDR3 DNA is TGTGCCAGTAGTGGGGTCACCGACTATGGCTACACCTTC. Translating it yields CASSGVTDYGYTF.

The chain uses TRBV2 and TRBJ1-1; a possible D gene is TRBD1 (5 bases). Germline-derived CDR1 and CDR2 are SNHLY and FYNNEI. This CDR3 region has 13 residues. Trimming left V 6 bases short and J 11 bases short, with 19 bases between. Here the CDR3 DNA reads TGTGCCAGCAGCCCCCTCCGGCAGGGCGAGGCTTTCTTT. It codes for CASSPLRQGEAFF.

As regards this clonotype: Since a much larger clone is just one base distant, this may be a read error. The rearrangement uses TRBV5-1 and TRBJ1-1; D remains unclear. This CDR3 has 14 amino acids. Per the germline V gene, CDR1 is SGHRS and CDR2 is YFSETQ. The CDR3 DNA sequence: TGCGCCAGCAGCGAGGCTCCTGGGAACACTGACGCTTTCTTT. Translation gives CASSEAPGNTDAFF.

Notes on this clonotype: Just one base apart from a much larger clone, this may be a read error. Because the CDR3 is missing its conserved closing phenylalanine or tryptophan, this is likely a read error. The rearrangement uses TRBV14 and TRBJ1-6; D not certain. Germline CDR1 reads SGHDN; CDR2 reads FVKESK. This CDR3 has 13 residues. Trimming removed 0 bases at V and 10 bases at J, with 7 bases between. The CDR3 spells CASSQDLRSPLHY. In nucleotides, the CDR3 is TGTGCCAGCAGCCAAGATCTGAGGTCACCCCTCCACTAT.

This clonotype appeared once. This chain joins TRBV6-1 and TRBJ2-5, with D maybe TRBD1 (6 bases). Germline V CDR1 and CDR2: MNHNS, SASEGT. V was pared by 8 bases and J by 5 bases, with 9 bases between. The CDR3 spans 11 residues. CDR3 residues: CASADRETQYF. In nucleotides, the CDR3 is TGTGCCAGCGCCGACAGGGAGACCCAGTACTTC.

V usage is TRBV10-1 and J usage is TRBJ1-5, with TRBD1 matching 8 bases. Germline-derived CDR1 and CDR2 are WNHNN and SYGVQD (reference sequence). V was clipped by 6 bases and J by 7 bases; unmatched bases: 14. The CDR3 has 16 amino acids. This CDR3 reads CASSPVPGQDRQPQHF. In DNA, the CDR3 is TGCGCCAGCAGCCCTGTCCCGGGACAGGATCGGCAGCCCCAGCATTTT.

This clonotype was seen a few times. This chain connects TRBV9 to TRBJ1-3; no clear D gene. V lost 4 bases and J lost 4, with 6 bases in between. CDR1 and CDR2 (germline): SGDLS, YYNGEE. This CDR3 contains 12 residues. CDR3: CASSRPGNTIYF. For the CDR3, the DNA is TGTGCCAGCAGCCGCCCGGGAAACACCATATATTTT.

The rearrangement links TRBV7-2 to TRBJ2-6; possible D gene TRBD2, 5 bases. Germline loops: CDR1 SGHTA, CDR2 FQGNSA. This CDR3 spans 15 amino acids. The V end was cut by 3 bases, the J end by 0 bases, with 6 bases between. The CDR3 DNA reads TGTGCCAGCAGCTTTACTAGCTCTGGGGCCAACGTCCTGACTTTC. Protein product: CASSFTSSGANVLTF.

This clonotype was recorded at least ten times. The rearrangement joins TRBV7-9 to TRBJ2-7; D not resolved. The CDR3 has 14 residues. Germline values: CDR1 SEHNR, CDR2 FQNEAQ (reference sequence). Deletions cut 1 base from V and 5 bases from J, with 12 bases between. The CDR3, as DNA: TGTGCCAGCAGCTTAGGCCCGGAGTGGGACGAGCAGTACTTC. It encodes CASSLGPEWDEQYF.

This clonotype was seen at least ten times. This rearrangement joins TRBV15 to TRBJ1-5; tentative D call: TRBD1 (5 bases). This CDR3 has 21 residues. V lost 5 bases to trimming and J lost 2 bases, with 31 bases between them. Germline V lookup: CDR1 LNHNV, CDR2 YYDKDF (reference sequence). The CDR3, as DNA: TGTGCCACCAGCGGGGATCCTAGGGACCCTAAGGAGAAGGGAGGCAATCAGCCCCAGCATTTT. Translating it yields CATSGDPRDPKEKGGNQPQHF. Full variable domain (missing parts from reference TRBV15 and TRBJ1-5): DAMVIQNPRYQVTQFGKPVTLSCSQTLNHNVMYWYQQKSSQAPKLLFHYYDKDFNNEADTPDNFQSRRPNTSFCFLDIRSPGLGDTAMYLCATSGDPRDPKEKGGNQPQHFGDGTRLSIL.

This chain uses TRBV20-1 with TRBJ2-7; 8 positions match TRBD1. The CDR3 runs 14 residues. J was trimmed by 2 bases and V by 6 bases; bases with no gene match: 9. Germline loops: CDR1 DFQATT, CDR2 SNEGSKA (reference sequence). The CDR3 is CSARGQGGPYEQYF. Here the CDR3 DNA reads TGCAGTGCCAGGGGGCAGGGGGGTCCCTACGAGCAGTACTTC.

This clonotype has more than one count but fewer than ten. CDR3 nucleotides: TGTGCCAGCAGCTTACACGGCAGCAGGGTCGACGGCAATCAGCCCCAGCATTTT. Translating gives CASSLHGSRVDGNQPQHF. V and J are TRBV10-3 and TRBJ1-5; D is possibly TRBD1 (5 bases). This CDR3 is 18 amino acids long. Trimming took off 10 bases at V and 2 bases at J, with 27 bases between the two ends. Germline V gives CDR1 ENHRY, CDR2 SYGVKD.

This sequence joins TRBV20-1 and TRBJ2-7, with TRBD1 identical over 7 bases. The CDR3 is 15 residues long. The V gene end was trimmed by 5 bases and the J gene end by 3 bases; junction bases not matched to a gene: 13. CDR1 is DFQATT, CDR2 SNEGSKA, per germline (reference sequence). The CDR3 nucleotides are TGCAGTGCTCCGCCTCCCGGCGCAGGGGGCTACGAGCAGTACTTC. The encoded protein is CSAPPPGAGGYEQYF.

This clonotype has more than one count but fewer than ten. V is TRBV7-8 and J is TRBJ2-7; D is unclear. Germline CDR1 reads SGHVS; CDR2 reads FQNEAQ. This CDR3 contains 15 residues. The V end was cut by 2 bases, the J end by 1 base, with 12 bases between. The CDR3 DNA follows: TGTGCCAGCAGCTTACCCCCCATCCCTTCCTACGAGCAGTACTTC. This translates into CASSLPPIPSYEQYF.

Of note for this clonotype: A much larger clone differs by one base, so this may be a read error. The rearrangement links TRBV7-8 to TRBJ1-1; 7 bases align to TRBD1. The CDR3 runs 12 residues. V was pared by 3 bases and J by 12 bases, with 7 bases of the junction left unmatched. Germline V CDR1 and CDR2: SGHVS, FQNEAQ. This CDR3 reads CASSLGRGITFF. In DNA form, the CDR3 reads TGTGCCAGCAGCTTGGGCAGGGGGATCACTTTCTTT.

This clonotype was seen only once. The CDR3 spells CASSPRGSLAGGVETQYF. CDR3 bases: TGTGCCAGCAGCCCGCGAGGAAGCCTAGCGGGAGGCGTAGAGACCCAGTACTTC. The rearrangement joins TRBV7-6 to TRBJ2-5; 11 nucleotides line up with TRBD2. Germline V gene sequence: CDR1 SGHVS, CDR2 FNYEAQ. The V and J ends lost 5 bases and 4 bases, in that order; junction bases with no gene match: 15. This CDR3 has 18 residues.

This clonotype was counted ten times or more. V is TRBV15 and J is TRBJ1-5; no clear D gene. The CDR3 runs 13 residues. V lost 1 base and J lost 5, with 6 bases in between. From germline, CDR1 is LNHNV and CDR2 YYDKDF (reference sequence). CDR3 coding DNA: TGTGCCACCAGCAGAGGAGTTGATCAGCCCCAGCATTTT. Protein: CATSRGVDQPQHF.

The chain combines TRBV6-1 with TRBJ1-4; 7 bases fit TRBD1. The junction had 6 bases not matched to a gene; V was cut back by 5 bases and J by 0 bases. The CDR3 totals 16 residues. CDR1 is MNHNS and CDR2 is SASEGT in the germline V gene. The CDR3 reads CASSPNRGSTNEKLFF. CDR3 bases: TGTGCCAGCAGTCCCAACAGGGGATCAACTAATGAAAAACTGTTTTTT.

Comment on this clonotype: No conserved phenylalanine or tryptophan is present at the end of the CDR3, so a read error is the likely explanation. The rearrangement uses TRBV7-2 and TRBJ1-6; 8 nucleotides align to TRBD1. The length of the CDR3 is 14 residues. CDR1 and CDR2 from the germline V gene are SGHTA and FQGNSA. The trim removed 4 bases at V and 7 bases at J, leaving 3 bases unmatched. The CDR3 loop reads CASSSGTGNSPLHL. In DNA, the CDR3 is TGTGCCAGCAGCTCCGGGACAGGCAATTCACCCCTCCACCTT.

With respect to this clonotype: With a much larger clone just one base away, this may be a read error. The V call is TRBV29-1, the J call TRBJ2-5; the D is unclear. The germline V gene encodes CDR1 SQVTM and CDR2 ANQGSEA. The CDR3 extends over 14 amino acids. Trimming removed 3 bases at V and 5 bases at J, with 16 bases between. CDR3 sequence: CSVDAGRSRETQYF. The CDR3 nucleotides are TGCAGCGTTGACGCCGGCAGGTCCCGGGAGACCCAGTACTTC.